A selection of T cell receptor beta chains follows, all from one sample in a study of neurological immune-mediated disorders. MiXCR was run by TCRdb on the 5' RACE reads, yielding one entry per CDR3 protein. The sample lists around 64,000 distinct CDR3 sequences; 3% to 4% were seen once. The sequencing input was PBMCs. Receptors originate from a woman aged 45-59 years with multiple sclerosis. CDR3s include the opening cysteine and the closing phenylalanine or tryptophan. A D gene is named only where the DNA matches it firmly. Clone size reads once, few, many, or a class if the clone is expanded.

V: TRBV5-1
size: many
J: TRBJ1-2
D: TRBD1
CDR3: CASSQGTGASYGYTF
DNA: TGCGCCAGCAGCCAAGGGACAGGTGCGTCCTATGGCTACACCTTC

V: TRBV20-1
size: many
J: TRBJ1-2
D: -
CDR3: CSASPGLGIRGYTF
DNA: TGCAGTGCTAGTCCGGGATTAGGAATAAGGGGCTACACCTTC

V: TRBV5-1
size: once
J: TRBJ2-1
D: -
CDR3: CASSLDAGSYNEQFF
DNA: TGCGCCAGCAGTTTGGACGCGGGCTCCTACAATGAGCAGTTCTTC

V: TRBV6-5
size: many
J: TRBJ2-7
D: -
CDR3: CASGLPGTGEQYF
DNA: TGTGCCAGCGGTTTACCAGGGACGGGCGAGCAGTACTTC

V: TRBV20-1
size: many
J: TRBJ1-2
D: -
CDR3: CSATRDAGSHGYTF
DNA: TGCAGTGCAACACGGGACGCTGGGTCCCATGGCTACACCTTC

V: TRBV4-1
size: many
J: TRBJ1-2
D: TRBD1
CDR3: CASSRQGVDYGYTF
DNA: TGCGCCAGCAGCCGACAGGGGGTGGATTATGGCTACACCTTC

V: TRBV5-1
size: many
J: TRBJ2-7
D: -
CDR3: CASSLGAGMTYEQYF
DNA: TGCGCCAGCAGCTTGGGCGCGGGTATGACCTACGAGCAGTACTTC

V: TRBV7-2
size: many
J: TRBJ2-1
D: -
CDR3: CASSLTGSSNEQFF
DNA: TGTGCCAGCAGCTTAACAGGCTCGAGCAATGAGCAGTTCTTC

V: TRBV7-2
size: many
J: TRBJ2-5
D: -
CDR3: CASSLGPGGTQYF
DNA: TGTGCCAGCAGCTTAGGTCCCGGAGGGACCCAGTACTTC

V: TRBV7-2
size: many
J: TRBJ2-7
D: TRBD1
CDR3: CASSLGTAYEQYF
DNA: TGTGCCAGCAGCTTGGGGACAGCCTACGAGCAGTACTTC

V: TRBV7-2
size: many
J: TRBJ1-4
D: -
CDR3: CASSSSGWGALERGGEKLFF
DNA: TGTGCCAGCAGCTCCTCGGGTTGGGGGGCGTTGGAACGGGGTGGAGAAAAACTGTTTTTT

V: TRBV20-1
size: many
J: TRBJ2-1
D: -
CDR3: CSAVEVVGVEQFF
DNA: TGCAGTGCCGTCGAGGTCGTTGGTGTTGAGCAGTTCTTC

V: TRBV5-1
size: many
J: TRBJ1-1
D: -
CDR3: CASSFYRNTEAFF
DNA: TGCGCCAGCAGCTTCTACAGGAACACTGAAGCTTTCTTT

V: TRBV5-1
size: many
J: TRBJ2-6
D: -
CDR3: CASSPSGANVLTF
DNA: TGCGCCAGCAGCCCTTCTGGGGCCAACGTCCTGACTTTC

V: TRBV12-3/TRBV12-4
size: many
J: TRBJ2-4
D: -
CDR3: CASSLAFLPSQNIQYF
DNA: TGTGCCAGCAGTTTAGCCTTCCTACCCTCCCAAAACATTCAGTACTTC

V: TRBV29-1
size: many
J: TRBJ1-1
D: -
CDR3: CSALGGSNTEAFF
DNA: TGCAGCGCCTTGGGGGGCTCGAACACTGAAGCTTTCTTT

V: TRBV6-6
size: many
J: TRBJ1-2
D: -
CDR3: CASSFPQSQADYGYTF
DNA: TGTGCCAGCAGTTTTCCCCAAAGCCAAGCGGACTATGGCTACACCTTC

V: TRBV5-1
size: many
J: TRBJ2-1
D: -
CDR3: CASSFGGVDDEQFF
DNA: TGCGCCAGCAGCTTTGGGGGCGTTGACGATGAGCAGTTCTTC

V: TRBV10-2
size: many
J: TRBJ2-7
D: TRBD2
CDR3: CASSEDRRKGGPYEQYF
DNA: TGCGCCAGCAGTGAGGATAGGAGAAAGGGAGGGCCCTACGAGCAGTACTTC

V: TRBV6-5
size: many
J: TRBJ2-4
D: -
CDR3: CASREVGSNKNIQYF
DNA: TGTGCCAGCAGGGAGGTCGGCAGTAATAAAAACATTCAGTACTTC

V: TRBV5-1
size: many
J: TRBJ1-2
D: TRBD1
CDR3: CASSSTGDLINGYTF
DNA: TGCGCCAGCAGCTCGACAGGGGATTTAATTAATGGCTACACCTTC

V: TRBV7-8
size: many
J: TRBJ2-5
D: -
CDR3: CASRRDQETQYF
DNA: TGTGCCAGCAGGCGGGATCAAGAGACCCAGTACTTC

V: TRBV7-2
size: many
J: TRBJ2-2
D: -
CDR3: CASNIIGGTGELFF
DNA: TGTGCCAGCAACATTATTGGGGGAACCGGGGAGCTGTTTTTT